The rows below give T cell receptor beta chains drawn from one sample of a study of T cell changes during pregnancy in multiple sclerosis. TCRdb's copy holds only in-frame clones and misses some; the assay was immunoSEQ multiplex PCR. The data contain about 24,000 clones, roughly nine tenths of them singletons. The material sequenced was CD8+ T cells from peripheral blood mononuclear cells, taken in the third trimester of pregnancy. These TCRs come from a female donor in good health, enrolled as a control in a pregnancy study. The CDR3 runs from the conserved cysteine through the conserved F or W. The order of the fields is J gene, D gene, clone size, V gene, CDR3 protein, CDR3 DNA. The D gene is left open where the match is weak. Size is stated for part of the rows, as once, few or many counts, or as a class when the clone is expanded.

J gene: TRBJ1-1
D gene: TRBD1
clone size: -
V gene: TRBV27
CDR3 protein: CASSALTGGGTEAFF
CDR3 DNA: TGTGCCAGCAGTGCCCTGACAGGGGGCGGCACTGAAGCTTTCTTT

J gene: TRBJ2-3
D gene: -
clone size: -
V gene: TRBV19
CDR3 protein: CASSTYSGDTQYF
CDR3 DNA: TGTGCCAGTAGTACATATAGCGGAGATACGCAGTATTTT

J gene: TRBJ2-7
D gene: -
clone size: -
V gene: TRBV16
CDR3 protein: CASSPSVSYEQYF
CDR3 DNA: TGTGCCAGCAGCCCTAGCGTCTCCTACGAGCAGTACTTC

J gene: TRBJ2-7
D gene: -
clone size: -
V gene: TRBV5-1
CDR3 protein: CASSLGRIVTASLRGEQYF
CDR3 DNA: TGCGCCAGCAGCTTGGGGCGAATAGTGACTGCTTCTCTAAGGGGCGAGCAGTACTTC

J gene: TRBJ2-7
D gene: TRBD1
clone size: -
V gene: TRBV27
CDR3 protein: CASSLSRQGVYEQYF
CDR3 DNA: TGTGCCAGCAGTTTATCAAGGCAGGGGGTCTACGAGCAGTACTTC

J gene: TRBJ2-5
D gene: TRBD2
clone size: -
V gene: TRBV7-9
CDR3 protein: CASSSLLAGSQETQYF
CDR3 DNA: TGTGCCAGCAGCTCGCTCTTAGCGGGAAGCCAAGAGACCCAGTACTTC

J gene: TRBJ2-1
D gene: -
clone size: -
V gene: TRBV5-6
CDR3 protein: CASSLAAINRWFF
CDR3 DNA: TGTGCCAGCAGCTTGGCAGCGATTAATCGGTGGTTCTTC

J gene: TRBJ2-3
D gene: -
clone size: -
V gene: TRBV6-4
CDR3 protein: CASSDKGNTDTQYF
CDR3 DNA: TGTGCCAGCAGTGACAAGGGGAACACAGATACGCAGTATTTT

J gene: TRBJ2-3
D gene: TRBD2
clone size: -
V gene: TRBV19
CDR3 protein: CASSFTSDYDTQYF
CDR3 DNA: TGTGCCAGTAGTTTCACTAGCGATTACGATACGCAGTATTTT

J gene: TRBJ1-1
D gene: TRBD1
clone size: -
V gene: TRBV27
CDR3 protein: CASSLGTGGDNTEAFF
CDR3 DNA: TGTGCCAGCAGTTTGGGGACAGGGGGGGATAACACTGAAGCTTTCTTT

J gene: TRBJ2-7
D gene: TRBD1
clone size: -
V gene: TRBV27
CDR3 protein: CASRTGGRYYEQYF
CDR3 DNA: TGTGCCAGCCGCACAGGGGGCCGTTACTACGAGCAGTACTTC

J gene: TRBJ2-1
D gene: TRBD2
clone size: -
V gene: TRBV10-3
CDR3 protein: CAITTSGGAGINEQFF
CDR3 DNA: TGTGCCATCACGACTAGCGGGGGGGCCGGTATCAATGAGCAGTTCTTC

J gene: TRBJ1-3
D gene: TRBD1
clone size: -
V gene: TRBV5-4
CDR3 protein: CASSWDSSGNTIYF
CDR3 DNA: TGTGCCAGCAGCTGGGACAGCTCTGGAAACACCATATATTTT

J gene: TRBJ1-1
D gene: -
clone size: -
V gene: TRBV6-1
CDR3 protein: CASSEFGGATEAFF
CDR3 DNA: TGTGCCAGCAGTGAATTCGGGGGAGCCACTGAAGCTTTCTTT

J gene: TRBJ1-3
D gene: -
clone size: -
V gene: TRBV29-1
CDR3 protein: CSVEPPSSGNTIYF
CDR3 DNA: TGCAGCGTTGAACCACCGAGCTCTGGAAACACCATATATTTT

J gene: TRBJ2-7
D gene: TRBD1
clone size: -
V gene: TRBV27
CDR3 protein: CASSIGQGQYEQYF
CDR3 DNA: TGTGCCAGCAGTATAGGACAGGGGCAGTACGAGCAGTACTTC

J gene: TRBJ1-2
D gene: -
clone size: once
V gene: TRBV19
CDR3 protein: CASSLSTFDPINGYTF
CDR3 DNA: TGTGCCAGTAGTCTGTCGACATTTGACCCTATCAATGGCTACACCTTC

J gene: TRBJ2-3
D gene: -
clone size: -
V gene: TRBV15
CDR3 protein: CATSRDNWDTQYF
CDR3 DNA: TGTGCCACCAGCAGGGACAACTGGGATACGCAGTATTTT

J gene: TRBJ1-4
D gene: -
clone size: -
V gene: TRBV6-5
CDR3 protein: CASSYSRTEAVFF
CDR3 DNA: TGTGCCAGCAGTTACTCGAGGACTGAAGCGGTGTTTTTT

J gene: TRBJ2-2
D gene: TRBD2
clone size: -
V gene: TRBV18
CDR3 protein: CASSPTTSGRQGGELFF
CDR3 DNA: TGTGCCAGCTCACCAACTACTAGCGGGAGACAGGGCGGGGAGCTGTTTTTT

J gene: TRBJ2-5
D gene: TRBD2
clone size: -
V gene: TRBV4-1
CDR3 protein: CASSQERGGRDSETQYF
CDR3 DNA: TGCGCCAGCAGCCAAGAAAGGGGCGGGAGAGATTCGGAGACCCAGTACTTC

J gene: TRBJ2-3
D gene: TRBD2
clone size: -
V gene: TRBV28
CDR3 protein: CASSRPGTGTSGIFTDTQYF
CDR3 DNA: TGTGCCAGCAGCCGGCCAGGTACCGGGACTAGCGGGATTTTCACAGATACGCAGTATTTT

J gene: TRBJ2-1
D gene: -
clone size: -
V gene: TRBV7-8
CDR3 protein: CASSSRGDNEQFF
CDR3 DNA: TGTGCCAGCAGCTCCCGAGGCGACAATGAGCAGTTCTTC

J gene: TRBJ2-1
D gene: TRBD2
clone size: -
V gene: TRBV6-1
CDR3 protein: CASSEGISGGADEQFF
CDR3 DNA: TGTGCCAGCAGTGAAGGGATTAGCGGGGGGGCCGATGAGCAGTTCTTC

J gene: TRBJ1-5
D gene: -
clone size: -
V gene: TRBV16
CDR3 protein: CASSQFRGSNQPQHF
CDR3 DNA: TGTGCCAGCAGCCAATTTAGGGGTAGCAATCAGCCCCAGCATTTT

J gene: TRBJ2-5
D gene: TRBD1
clone size: -
V gene: TRBV13
CDR3 protein: CASSFRGWETQYF
CDR3 DNA: TGTGCCAGCAGCTTCAGGGGGTGGGAGACCCAGTACTTC

J gene: TRBJ2-5
D gene: -
clone size: -
V gene: TRBV5-5
CDR3 protein: CASSLLGRAETQYF
CDR3 DNA: TGTGCCAGCAGCTTGTTGGGCAGGGCGGAGACCCAGTACTTC

J gene: TRBJ2-1
D gene: -
clone size: -
V gene: TRBV29-1
CDR3 protein: CSVEDGGFWHNEQFF
CDR3 DNA: TGCAGCGTTGAAGATGGCGGGTTTTGGCACAATGAGCAGTTCTTC

J gene: TRBJ2-7
D gene: -
clone size: -
V gene: TRBV14
CDR3 protein: CASSQLSGLGFLEQYF
CDR3 DNA: TGTGCCAGCAGCCAATTGTCGGGTCTAGGTTTTCTCGAGCAGTACTTC

J gene: TRBJ1-5
D gene: TRBD1
clone size: -
V gene: TRBV7-8
CDR3 protein: CASSSRAGRNGQGGYSNQPQHF
CDR3 DNA: TGTGCCAGCAGCTCCAGGGCGGGCCGAAACGGACAGGGGGGATATAGCAATCAGCCCCAGCATTTT

J gene: TRBJ2-5
D gene: TRBD2
clone size: -
V gene: TRBV7-9
CDR3 protein: CASSLATSGQQETQYF
CDR3 DNA: TGTGCCAGCAGCTTAGCGACTAGCGGGCAGCAAGAGACCCAGTACTTC

J gene: TRBJ1-2
D gene: TRBD1
clone size: -
V gene: TRBV9
CDR3 protein: CASSAGGQSNGYTF
CDR3 DNA: TGTGCCAGCAGCGCCGGGGGACAGTCAAATGGCTACACCTTC

J gene: TRBJ1-1
D gene: -
clone size: once
V gene: TRBV4-1
CDR3 protein: CASSPGQMNTEAFF
CDR3 DNA: TGCGCCAGCAGCCCTGGACAGATGAACACTGAAGCTTTCTTT

J gene: TRBJ1-2
D gene: TRBD1
clone size: -
V gene: TRBV10-3
CDR3 protein: CAISESDREFNYGYTF
CDR3 DNA: TGTGCCATCAGTGAGTCAGACAGGGAGTTTAACTATGGCTACACCTTC

J gene: TRBJ1-1
D gene: -
clone size: -
V gene: TRBV19
CDR3 protein: CASMAGVNTEAFF
CDR3 DNA: TGTGCCAGTATGGCAGGGGTGAACACTGAAGCTTTCTTT

J gene: TRBJ1-1
D gene: -
clone size: -
V gene: TRBV10-3
CDR3 protein: CAITGGATEAFF
CDR3 DNA: TGTGCCATCACTGGGGGGGCCACTGAAGCTTTCTTT

J gene: TRBJ2-3
D gene: TRBD1
clone size: -
V gene: TRBV7-7
CDR3 protein: CASSLVQGADTQYF
CDR3 DNA: TGTGCTAGCAGCTTAGTCCAGGGGGCAGATACGCAGTATTTT

J gene: TRBJ1-5
D gene: -
clone size: -
V gene: TRBV9
CDR3 protein: CASSLGGGNQPQHF
CDR3 DNA: TGTGCCAGCAGCCTAGGGGGGGGCAATCAGCCCCAGCATTTT

J gene: TRBJ1-2
D gene: -
clone size: -
V gene: TRBV29-1
CDR3 protein: CSVQVDSNYGYTF
CDR3 DNA: TGCAGCGTTCAGGTAGATTCTAACTATGGCTACACCTTC

J gene: TRBJ2-7
D gene: TRBD1
clone size: medium-sized
V gene: TRBV13
CDR3 protein: CASSPGQGYEQYF
CDR3 DNA: TGTGCCAGCAGCCCAGGACAGGGGTACGAGCAGTACTTC

J gene: TRBJ2-1
D gene: TRBD2
clone size: once
V gene: TRBV2
CDR3 protein: CASSEPTSGREQFF
CDR3 DNA: TGTGCCAGCAGTGAACCGACTAGCGGGAGAGAGCAGTTCTTC

J gene: TRBJ2-6
D gene: TRBD2
clone size: -
V gene: TRBV28
CDR3 protein: CASTSGDTGANVLTF
CDR3 DNA: TGTGCCAGCACTAGCGGGGATACTGGGGCCAACGTCCTGACTTTC

J gene: TRBJ2-7
D gene: TRBD2
clone size: -
V gene: TRBV9
CDR3 protein: CASSVVASGGYEQYF
CDR3 DNA: TGTGCCAGCAGCGTAGTGGCTAGCGGGGGCTACGAGCAGTACTTC